These T cell receptor beta chains were read from a single sample in a study of human T cells and chemical hapten exposure. TCRdb re-analysed the RACE reads in MiXCR, keeping a single row per CDR3 protein. The data show under 300,000 distinct CDR3 sequences, with approximately 8.6% seen just once and 2% to 2.5% held by the top ten. Here the sequenced sample was whole blood, taken in connection with sensitization to the hapten diphenylcyclopropenone (DPC). These receptors all come from a woman aged 40 to 50 with alopecia areata. Some clones in this sample may be carry-over from other donors' samples. CDR3s include the opening cysteine and the closing phenylalanine or tryptophan. A D gene is named only where the DNA matches it firmly. Rows may omit the clone size; those that give it use once, few, many or a size class.

TRBV12-3/TRBV12-4,TRBJ1-1,few,NA,TGTGCCAGCACCCCGTTTGGGCCAGGGGAGCAAGCTTTCTTT,CASTPFGPGEQAFF
TRBV28,TRBJ2-5,many,NA,TGTGCCAGCAGTCTCCTGACAGGAAGCCAAGAGACCCAGTACTTC,CASSLLTGSQETQYF
TRBV12-3/TRBV12-4,TRBJ2-7,many,TRBD1,TGTGCCAGCGGGCTTGACAGGGCCCCCTACGAGCAGTACTTC,CASGLDRAPYEQYF
TRBV11-1,TRBJ1-4,NA,NA,TGTGCCAGCAGCTTCAGGAATGAAAAACTGTTTTTT,CASSFRNEKLFF
TRBV27,TRBJ2-1,many,NA,TGTGCCAGCAGTTTATCCCTAGATATTGGGGACTACAATGAGCAGTTCTTC,CASSLSLDIGDYNEQFF
TRBV18,TRBJ2-1,few,TRBD1,TGTGCCAGCTCACCAAGGACAGGGGGCTACAATGAGCAGTTCTTC,CASSPRTGGYNEQFF
TRBV7-9,TRBJ1-1,NA,NA,TGTGCCAGCAGCTTAGCTGTGGGTATAACTGAAGCTTTCTTT,CASSLAVGITEAFF
TRBV5-1,TRBJ2-5,NA,NA,TGCGCCAGCAGCTTGCAACAGTGGCAGGAGACCCAGTACTTC,CASSLQQWQETQYF
TRBV5-1,TRBJ1-1,few,TRBD1,TGCGCCAGCAGCTTGGAAGGGACAGGGGGTACTGAAGCTTTCTTT,CASSLEGTGGTEAFF
TRBV29-1,TRBJ2-3,many,TRBD2,TGCAGCGTCAAGGGGGGAGCGGGAGTTGGCACAGATACGCAGTATTTT,CSVKGGAGVGTDTQYF
TRBV2,TRBJ1-2,NA,NA,TGTGCCAGCAGTTCCGACCGGATGGTGACGAATGGCTACACCTTC,CASSSDRMVTNGYTF
TRBV11-2,TRBJ2-1,NA,TRBD2,TGTGCCAGCAGCCGAGCGGGGACGGGGAGGAATGAGCAGTTCTTC,CASSRAGTGRNEQFF
TRBV6-2/TRBV6-3,TRBJ2-7,many,NA,TGTGCCAGCAGCCGAGGAAATTCCGGCTACGAGCAGTACTTC,CASSRGNSGYEQYF
TRBV10-3,TRBJ2-5,few,NA,TGTGCCATCAGGCAGGCCGAGACCCAGTACTTC,CAIRQAETQYF
TRBV11-3,TRBJ1-1,many,NA,TGTGCCAGCAGCTTAGAGAGGAACACTGAAGCTTTCTTT,CASSLERNTEAFF
TRBV2,TRBJ2-5,few,NA,TGTGCCAGCACGGGGAGGACGGGGACCCAGTACTTC,CASTGRTGTQYF
TRBV7-9,TRBJ1-6,NA,TRBD1,TGTGCCAGCAGCCTTAGAAGACAGGGCAATTCACCCCTCCACTTT,CASSLRRQGNSPLHF
TRBV27,TRBJ2-3,NA,NA,TGTGCCAGCAGTTTAGAGGGTGGCGATACGCAGTATTTT,CASSLEGGDTQYF
TRBV7-6,TRBJ1-1,many,TRBD1,TGTGCCAGCAGCTTGGGACAGGGGGCCACTGAAGCTTTCTTT,CASSLGQGATEAFF
TRBV29-1,TRBJ1-2,few,TRBD1,TGCAGCGCTGGGGGGCCCGGGACAGCGTCCAACTATGGCTACACCTTC,CSAGGPGTASNYGYTF
TRBV18,TRBJ2-3,few,NA,TGTGCCAGCTCACCACCGGTGGGGGCAGATACGCAGTATTTT,CASSPPVGADTQYF
TRBV24-1,TRBJ2-4,NA,TRBD2,TGTGCCACCAGTGATTCACAGCGGGGCAGGGACATTCAGTACTTC,CATSDSQRGRDIQYF
TRBV27,TRBJ2-7,few,NA,TGTGCCAGCAGTCCAACAGGGCCCAGGGGAGAGCAGTACTTC,CASSPTGPRGEQYF
TRBV4-3,TRBJ2-3,many,NA,TGCGCCAGCAGCCAAGGGGCGGTGGACGGGACAGATACGCAGTATTTT,CASSQGAVDGTDTQYF
TRBV29-1,TRBJ2-3,NA,TRBD2,TGCAGCCCTGACGGGGGGACAGATACGCAGTATTTT,CSPDGGTDTQYF
TRBV28,TRBJ2-6,NA,NA,TGTGCCACCCTGGACCAGGGAGCCTCTGGGGCCAACGTCCTGACTTTC,CATLDQGASGANVLTF
TRBV20-1,TRBJ1-1,many,NA,TGCAGTGCCAGAGGAGACACTGAAGCTTTCTTT,CSARGDTEAFF
TRBV28,TRBJ2-1,NA,NA,TGTGCCAGTTCCCGGCAGGTGTACAATGAGCAGTTCTTC,CASSRQVYNEQFF
TRBV7-2,TRBJ2-7,NA,NA,TGTGCCAGCAGCTTAGTCGCCGGGAGCTCGGATCAGTACTTC,CASSLVAGSSDQYF
TRBV3-1,TRBJ1-2,few,TRBD1,TGTGCCAGCAGCCACGAGGGGGCCTATGGCTACACCTTC,CASSHEGAYGYTF
TRBV28,TRBJ2-7,NA,NA,TGTGCCAGCAGTTTAGTGGGGAGTTACGAGCAGTACTTC,CASSLVGSYEQYF
TRBV6-6,TRBJ2-1,NA,NA,TGTGCCAGCAGGTCTCACTCCTACAATGAGCAGTTCTTC,CASRSHSYNEQFF
TRBV14,TRBJ1-2,NA,NA,TGTGCCAGCAGCCAAGATCCGGGACCCTATGGCTACACCTTC,CASSQDPGPYGYTF
TRBV28,TRBJ2-2,NA,NA,TGTGCCAGCAGACGGAATGCCGGGGAGCTGTTTTTT,CASRRNAGELFF
TRBV9,TRBJ2-1,NA,NA,TGTGCCAGCAGCGTCACAGGGATTCAGAAAGAGCAGTTCTTC,CASSVTGIQKEQFF
TRBV12-3/TRBV12-4,TRBJ2-3,few,TRBD2,TGTGCCAGCAGTTCTCCCGGGCGGCGGGAGTCAGGTAGAGATACGCAGTATTTT,CASSSPGRRESGRDTQYF
TRBV20-1,TRBJ2-5,many,TRBD1,TGCAGTATTCGGGACAGGGGGAAAGAGACCCAGTACTTC,CSIRDRGKETQYF
TRBV5-1,TRBJ1-6,NA,NA,TGCGCCAGCAGCTTGGAAGGAATCTCCTATAATTCACCCCTCCACTTT,CASSLEGISYNSPLHF
TRBV6-1,TRBJ1-1,NA,TRBD1,TGTGCCAGCAGTGAAAGGGTGGGACAGGACACTGAAGCTTTCTTT,CASSERVGQDTEAFF
TRBV14,TRBJ2-3,NA,NA,TGTGCCAGCAGCCAAGGAAGGAACACTTATTTCACAGATACGCAGTATTTT,CASSQGRNTYFTDTQYF
TRBV20-1,TRBJ2-7,few,NA,TGCAGTGCTCCCCCCGGACGGGTTCAGTACGAGCAGTACTTC,CSAPPGRVQYEQYF
TRBV6-1,TRBJ1-1,NA,NA,TGTGCCAGCAGTGGGGTTTACACTGAAGCTTTCTTT,CASSGVYTEAFF
TRBV27,TRBJ2-1,many,NA,TGTGCCAGATATACTAGCCAGTTCTTC,CARYTSQFF
TRBV2,TRBJ1-5,NA,NA,TGTGCCAGCAGTGAAGGACGTCGTTTGCCCCAGCATTTT,CASSEGRRLPQHF
TRBV6-2/TRBV6-3,TRBJ2-3,many,NA,TGTGCCAGCAGCTACCCCACAGATACGCAGTATTTT,CASSYPTDTQYF